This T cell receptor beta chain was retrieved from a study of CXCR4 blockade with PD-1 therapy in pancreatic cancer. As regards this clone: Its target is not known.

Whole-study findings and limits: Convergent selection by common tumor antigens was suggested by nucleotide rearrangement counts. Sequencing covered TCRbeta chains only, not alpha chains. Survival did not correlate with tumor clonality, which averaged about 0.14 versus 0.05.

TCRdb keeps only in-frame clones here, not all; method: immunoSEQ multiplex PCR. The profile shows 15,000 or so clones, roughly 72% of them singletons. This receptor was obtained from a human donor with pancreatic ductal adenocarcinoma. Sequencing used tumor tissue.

The CDR3 spells CSVDLGQGASEAFF. CDR3 bases: TGCAGCGTTGATCTCGGACAGGGGGCTTCTGAAGCTTTCTTT. The gene calls are TRBV29-1 and TRBJ1-1, with 11 bases fitting TRBD1. From germline, CDR1 is SQVTM and CDR2 ANQGSEA. The CDR3 sequence is 14 residues long. V shed 3 bases and J 6 bases; nucleotides not matched to a gene: 6.